These 14 T cell receptor beta chains share one sample of origin, sequenced in a study of shared clonotypes between healthy human individuals. Data came from immunoSEQ multiplex PCR; TCRdb stores just in-frame clones and leaves some out. This repertoire shows about 490,000 clones, around 80% found once; its top ten account for approximately 12%. Sequences were obtained from PBMCs. These receptors were collected from a woman aged 40 to 55 in good health. Some clones in this sample may be carry-over from other donors' samples.

This clone was observed many times. In the same sample, other DNA sequences code for this CDR3. This chain's CDR3 is CAWIVGGGSTQYF. The CDR3 bases are TGTGCCTGGATCGTGGGTGGGGGGTCGACCCAGTACTTC. The chain is built from TRBV30 and TRBJ2-5; D may be TRBD2 (6 bases). The CDR3 covers 13 residues. Germline lookup yields CDR1 GTSNPN and CDR2 SVGIG (reference sequence). V lost 4 bases, J lost 7 bases, and 16 bases lay in between.

The J gene is TRBJ2-7, the V gene TRBV2; the match to TRBD2 covers 9 bases. Germline V gene sequence: CDR1 SNHLY, CDR2 FYNNEI. V dropped 5 bases and J dropped 1; count of bases not matched to a gene: 12. The CDR3 loop spans 17 amino acids. Written as DNA, the CDR3 is TGTGCCAGCAGTATAGCATCTAGCGGGACCCTTTCCTACGAGCAGTACTTC. As protein: CASSIASSGTLSYEQYF.

The rearrangement links TRBV9 to TRBJ1-4; no definite D call. From germline, CDR1 is SGDLS and CDR2 YYNGEE. V was trimmed by 0 bases and J by 8 bases, leaving 17 bases between them. The CDR3 totals 16 residues. The CDR3 nucleotides are TGTGCCAGCAGCGTAGGACCCGTCGGCGGTGGCGAAAAACTGTTTTTT. It specifies CASSVGPVGGGEKLFF.

This chain uses TRBV7-2 with TRBJ1-3; D is unresolved. The CDR3 totals 18 residues. V was trimmed by 2 bases and J by 4 bases, leaving 21 bases between them. Germline CDR1 reads SGHTA; CDR2 reads FQGNSA. The CDR3 is CASSLSPPAGIGGNTIYF. The CDR3, as DNA: TGTGCCAGCAGCTTAAGTCCCCCGGCGGGGATAGGAGGAAACACCATATATTTT.

Comments on this clone: A far larger clone is only one base removed, so a read error is likely. The same CDR3 is also encoded by other DNA sequences in this sample. The rearrangement joins TRBV29-1 to TRBJ1-3; TRBD1 might be the D (5 bases). The V gene lost 5 bases and the J gene lost 2 bases, with 13 bases spanning the gap. In germline, CDR1 is SQVTM, CDR2 ANQGSEA. The CDR3 sequence is 14 residues long. The CDR3: CSVNVGGTGNTIYF. CDR3 DNA: TGCAGCGTTAATGTTGGGGGGACTGGAAACACCATATATTTT. Using reference TRBV29-1 and TRBJ1-3 for the parts outside the CDR3, the full variable domain is SAVISQKPSRDICQRGTSLTIQCQVDSQVTMMFWYRQQPGQSLTLIATANQGSEATYESGFVIDKFPISRPNLTFSTLTVSNMSPEDSSIYLCSVNVGGTGNTIYFGEGSWLTVV.

V gene TRBV10-3 combines with J gene TRBJ2-2; tentative D call: TRBD2 (6 bases). The V gene's germline CDR1 is ENHRY and CDR2 SYGVKD. This CDR3 spans 14 amino acids. V shed 6 bases and J shed 0 bases, with 8 bases lying between them. The CDR3 DNA reads TGTGCCATCAGGGGAGGCCCGAACACCGGGGAGCTGTTTTTT. Protein sequence: CAIRGGPNTGELFF.

The CDR3: CASKGQGAPSGANVLTF. The DNA for the CDR3 is TGTGCCAGTAAGGGACAGGGGGCTCCCTCTGGGGCCAACGTCCTGACTTTC. This chain connects TRBV19 to TRBJ2-6; 12 bases align to TRBD1. The CDR3 totals 17 residues. J lost 0 bases, V lost 7 bases, and 4 bases had no gene match. The germline gives CDR1 LNHDA, CDR2 SQIVND (reference sequence).

This CDR3 reads CASRLMGAREGNQPQHF. CDR3 in DNA: TGTGCCAGCAGGCTAATGGGAGCCCGGGAGGGCAATCAGCCCCAGCATTTT. The chain carries TRBV27 and TRBJ1-5; D is undetermined. The CDR3 spans 17 residues. The germline V and J ends were trimmed by 6 bases and 2 bases, with 20 bases remaining between them. Germline CDR1 is MNHEY and CDR2 is SMNVEV (reference sequence).

The rearrangement joins TRBV6-5 to TRBJ1-2; D uncertain. Germline CDR1 and CDR2: MNHEY and SVGAGI. This CDR3 spans 13 amino acids. Trimming removed 0 bases at V and 6 bases at J, with 8 bases between. The chain's CDR3 is CASSYSGRDGYTF. CDR3 nucleotides: TGTGCCAGCAGTTACTCCGGTCGGGATGGCTACACCTTC.

CDR3 protein: CASSEFDRGYTEAFF. As DNA, the CDR3 is TGCGCCAGCAGTGAGTTTGACAGGGGGTACACTGAAGCTTTCTTT. This chain joins TRBV10-2 and TRBJ1-1, with 9 bases that match TRBD1. The V gene end was trimmed by 1 base and the J gene end by 3 bases; junction bases not matched to a gene: 3. There are 15 residues in the CDR3. Per germline, CDR1 WSHSY and CDR2 SAAADI.

J is TRBJ2-6 and V is TRBV9; 7 bases are a match to TRBD1. V trimming: 0 bases; J trimming: 5 bases; junction bases outside the gene matches: 5. Germline V gives CDR1 SGDLS, CDR2 YYNGEE. The CDR3 runs to 16 residues. CDR3 sequence (DNA): TGTGCCAGCAGCGTAGGACAGGGTTGGAGGGCCAACGTCCTGACTTTC. Translated: CASSVGQGWRANVLTF.

The chain links TRBV30 to TRBJ2-1, with D uncertain. CDR1 and CDR2 from the germline V gene are GTSNPN and SVGIG (reference sequence). This CDR3 has 12 amino acids. V was clipped by 1 base and J by 13 bases, with 14 bases between them. The CDR3: CAWSDGRHGQFF. The CDR3 DNA follows: TGTGCCTGGAGTGACGGCCGCCACGGACAGTTCTTC.

The chain uses TRBV5-1 and TRBJ1-1; perhaps TRBD1 as D (5 bases). The germline V gene has CDR1 SGHRS and CDR2 YFSETQ. The CDR3 sequence is 15 residues long. V lost 0 bases, J lost 1 base, and 10 bases lay in between. The CDR3 is CASSLGVGRNTEAFF. CDR3 coding DNA: TGCGCCAGCAGCTTGGGTGTGGGACGGAACACTGAAGCTTTCTTT. The variable domain in full, completed from reference TRBV5-1 and TRBJ1-1, reads KAGVTQTPRYLIKTRGQQVTLSCSPISGHRSVSWYQQTPGQGLQFLFEYFSETQRNKGNFPGRFSGRQFSNSRSEMNVSTLELGDSALYLCASSLGVGRNTEAFFGQGTRLTVV.

The chain carries TRBV4-3 and TRBJ2-1, with 9 bases lining up with TRBD1. With 5 bases clipped from V and 7 bases from J, the junction kept 9 bases outside the gene matches. Germline CDR1 reads LGHNA; CDR2 reads YSLEER. The CDR3 covers 15 residues. The CDR3 reads CASSGKGTGTNEQFF. The CDR3 bases are TGCGCCAGCAGCGGAAAGGGGACAGGGACAAATGAGCAGTTCTTC.